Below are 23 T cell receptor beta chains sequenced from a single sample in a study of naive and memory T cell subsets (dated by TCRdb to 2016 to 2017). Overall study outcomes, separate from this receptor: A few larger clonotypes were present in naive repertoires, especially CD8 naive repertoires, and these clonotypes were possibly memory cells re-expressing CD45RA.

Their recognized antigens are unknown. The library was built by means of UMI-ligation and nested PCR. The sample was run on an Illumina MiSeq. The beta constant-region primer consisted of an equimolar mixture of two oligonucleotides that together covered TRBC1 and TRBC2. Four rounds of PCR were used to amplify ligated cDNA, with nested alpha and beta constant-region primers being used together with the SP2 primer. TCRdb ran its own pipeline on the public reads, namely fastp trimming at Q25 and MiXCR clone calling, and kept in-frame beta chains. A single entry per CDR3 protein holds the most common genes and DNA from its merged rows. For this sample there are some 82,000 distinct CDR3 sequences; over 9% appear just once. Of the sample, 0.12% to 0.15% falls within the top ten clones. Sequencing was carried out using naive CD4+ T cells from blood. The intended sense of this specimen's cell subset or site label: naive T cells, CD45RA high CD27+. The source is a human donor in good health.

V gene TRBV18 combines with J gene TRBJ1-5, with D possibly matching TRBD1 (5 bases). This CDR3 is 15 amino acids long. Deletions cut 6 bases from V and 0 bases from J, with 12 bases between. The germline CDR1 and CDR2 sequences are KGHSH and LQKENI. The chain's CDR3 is CASSFGADSNQPQHF. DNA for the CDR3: TGTGCCAGCTCGTTCGGGGCCGATAGCAATCAGCCCCAGCATTTT. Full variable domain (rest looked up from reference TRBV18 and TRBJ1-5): NAGVMQNPRHLVRRRGQEARLRCSPMKGHSHVYWYRQLPEEGLKFMVYLQKENIIDESGMPKERFSAEFPKEGPSILRIQQVVRGDSAAYFCASSFGADSNQPQHFGDGTRLSIL.

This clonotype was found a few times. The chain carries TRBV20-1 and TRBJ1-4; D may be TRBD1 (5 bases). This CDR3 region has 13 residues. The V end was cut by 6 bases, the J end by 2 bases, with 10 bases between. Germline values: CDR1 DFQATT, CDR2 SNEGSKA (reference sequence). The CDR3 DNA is TGCAGTGCCAGGGCGCCCACTAATGAAAAACTGTTTTTT. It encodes CSARAPTNEKLFF.

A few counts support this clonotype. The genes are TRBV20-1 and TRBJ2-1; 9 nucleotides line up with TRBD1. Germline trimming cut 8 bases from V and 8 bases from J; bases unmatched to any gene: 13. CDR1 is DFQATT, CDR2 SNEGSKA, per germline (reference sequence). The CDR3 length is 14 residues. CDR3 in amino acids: CSSQDRGKGHEQFF. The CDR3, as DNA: TGCAGTTCCCAAGACAGGGGGAAAGGGCATGAGCAGTTCTTC.

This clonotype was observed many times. CDR3: CASSPRQDTYEQYF. In nucleotides, the CDR3 is TGTGCCAGCTCACCAAGGCAGGACACCTACGAGCAGTACTTC. The chain joins TRBV18 to TRBJ2-7; perhaps TRBD1 as D (5 bases). Germline V gene data show CDR1 as KGHSH and CDR2 as LQKENI. This CDR3 contains 14 residues. V was pared by 2 bases and J by 2 bases, with 10 bases between.

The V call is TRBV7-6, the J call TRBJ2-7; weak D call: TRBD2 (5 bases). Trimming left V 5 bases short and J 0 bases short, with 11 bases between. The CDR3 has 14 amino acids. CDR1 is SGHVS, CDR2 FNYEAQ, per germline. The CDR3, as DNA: TGTGCCAGCAGCCCCAACCGGGGCTCCTACGAGCAGTACTTC. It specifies CASSPNRGSYEQYF.

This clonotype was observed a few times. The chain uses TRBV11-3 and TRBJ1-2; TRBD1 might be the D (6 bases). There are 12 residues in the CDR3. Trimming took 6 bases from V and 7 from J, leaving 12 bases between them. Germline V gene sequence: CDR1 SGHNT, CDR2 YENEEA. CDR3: CASSGTGSGYTF. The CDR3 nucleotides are TGTGCCAGCAGTGGTACAGGGTCTGGCTACACCTTC.

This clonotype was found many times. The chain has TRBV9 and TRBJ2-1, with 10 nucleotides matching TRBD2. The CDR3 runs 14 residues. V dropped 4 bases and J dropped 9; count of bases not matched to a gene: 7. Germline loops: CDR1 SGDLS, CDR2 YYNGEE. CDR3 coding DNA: TGTGCCAGCAGCACCCTAGCGGGAGCGGGTGAGCAGTTCTTC. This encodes CASSTLAGAGEQFF.

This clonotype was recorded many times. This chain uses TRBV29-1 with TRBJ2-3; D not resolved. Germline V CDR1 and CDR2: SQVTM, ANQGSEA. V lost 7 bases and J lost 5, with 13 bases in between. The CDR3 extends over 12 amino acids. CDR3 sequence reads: CSAGVIRDTQYF. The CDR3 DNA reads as TGCAGCGCCGGAGTCATCCGAGATACGCAGTATTTT.

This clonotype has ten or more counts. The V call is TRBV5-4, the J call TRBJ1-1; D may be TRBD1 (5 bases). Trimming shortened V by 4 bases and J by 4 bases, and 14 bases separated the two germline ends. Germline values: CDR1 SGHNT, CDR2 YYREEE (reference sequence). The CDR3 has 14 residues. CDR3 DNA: TGTGCCAGCAGCCCACAGGAGCAGGGCACTGAAGCTTTCTTT. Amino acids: CASSPQEQGTEAFF.

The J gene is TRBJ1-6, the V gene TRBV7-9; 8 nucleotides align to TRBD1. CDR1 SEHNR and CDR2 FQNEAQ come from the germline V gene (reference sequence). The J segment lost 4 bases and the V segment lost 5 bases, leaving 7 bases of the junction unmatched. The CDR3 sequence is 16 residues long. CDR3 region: CASSPQTGAYNSPLHF. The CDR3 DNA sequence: TGTGCCAGCAGCCCTCAGACAGGGGCTTATAATTCACCCCTCCACTTT. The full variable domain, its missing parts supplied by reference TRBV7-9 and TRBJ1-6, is DTGVSQNPRHKITKRGQNVTFRCDPISEHNRLYWYRQTLGQGPEFLTYFQNEAQLEKSRLLSDRFSAERPKGSFSTLEIQRTEQGDSAMYLCASSPQTGAYNSPLHFGNGTRLTVT.

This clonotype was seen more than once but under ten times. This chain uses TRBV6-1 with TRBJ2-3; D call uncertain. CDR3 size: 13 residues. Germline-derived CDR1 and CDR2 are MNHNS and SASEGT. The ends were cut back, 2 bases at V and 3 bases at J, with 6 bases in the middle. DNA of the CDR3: TGTGCCAGCAGTGAACCGCCGACAGATACGCAGTATTTT. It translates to CASSEPPTDTQYF.

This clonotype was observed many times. CDR3 loop: CASSPGTSGTDTQYF. In DNA form, the CDR3 reads TGTGCCAGCAGCCCCGGGACTAGCGGCACAGATACGCAGTATTTT. This sequence joins TRBV7-3 and TRBJ2-3; 10 nucleotides agree with TRBD2. J was trimmed by 1 base and V by 5 bases; bases with no gene match: 3. This CDR3 is 15 amino acids long. Germline V gene lookup returns CDR1 SGHTA and CDR2 FQGTGA. The whole variable domain, filled in from reference TRBV7-3 and TRBJ2-3, reads GAGVSQTPSNKVTEKGKYVELRCDPISGHTALYWYRQSLGQGPEFLIYFQGTGAADDSGLPNDRFFAVRPEGSVSTLKIQRTERGDSAVYLCASSPGTSGTDTQYFGPGTRLTVL.

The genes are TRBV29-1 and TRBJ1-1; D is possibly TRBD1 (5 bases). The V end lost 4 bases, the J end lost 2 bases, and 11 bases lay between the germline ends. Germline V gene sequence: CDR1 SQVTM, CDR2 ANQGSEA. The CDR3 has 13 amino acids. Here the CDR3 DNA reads TGCAGCGTTGGGCCGGGGCAAAACACTGAAGCTTTCTTT. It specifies CSVGPGQNTEAFF. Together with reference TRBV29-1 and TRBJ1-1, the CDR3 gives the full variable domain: SAVISQKPSRDICQRGTSLTIQCQVDSQVTMMFWYRQQPGQSLTLIATANQGSEATYESGFVIDKFPISRPNLTFSTLTVSNMSPEDSSIYLCSVGPGQNTEAFFGQGTRLTVV.

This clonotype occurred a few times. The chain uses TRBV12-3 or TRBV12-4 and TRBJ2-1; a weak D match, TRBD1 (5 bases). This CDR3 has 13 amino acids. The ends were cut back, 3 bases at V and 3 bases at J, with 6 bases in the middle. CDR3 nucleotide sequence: TGTGCCAGCAGTTTCGGACACTACAATGAGCAGTTCTTC. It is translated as CASSFGHYNEQFF.

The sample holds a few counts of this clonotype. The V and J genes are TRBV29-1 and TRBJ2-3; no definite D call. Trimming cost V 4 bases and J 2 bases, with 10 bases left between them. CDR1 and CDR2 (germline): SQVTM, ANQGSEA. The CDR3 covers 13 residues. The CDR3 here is CSVGGVYTDTQYF. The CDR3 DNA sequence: TGCAGCGTTGGCGGAGTGTACACAGATACGCAGTATTTT.

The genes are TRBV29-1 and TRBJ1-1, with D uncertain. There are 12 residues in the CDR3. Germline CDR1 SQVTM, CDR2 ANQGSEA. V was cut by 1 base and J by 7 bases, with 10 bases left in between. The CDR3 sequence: CSVEGKRLEAFF. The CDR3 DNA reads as TGCAGCGTTGAAGGGAAGAGACTTGAAGCTTTCTTT.

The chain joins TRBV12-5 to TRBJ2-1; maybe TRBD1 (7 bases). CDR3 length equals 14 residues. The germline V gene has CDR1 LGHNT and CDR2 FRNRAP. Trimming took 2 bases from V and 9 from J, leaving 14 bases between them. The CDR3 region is CASGLSAGGGEQFF. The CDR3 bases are TGTGCTAGTGGTTTGTCAGCAGGGGGAGGTGAGCAGTTCTTC.

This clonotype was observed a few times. CDR3: CSARDRPGGDQPQHF. The CDR3 coding sequence is TGCAGTGCTAGAGATCGGCCAGGGGGCGATCAGCCCCAGCATTTT. The rearrangement uses TRBV20-1 and TRBJ1-5, with TRBD1 identical over 8 bases. CDR1 is DFQATT and CDR2 is SNEGSKA in the germline V gene (reference sequence). The V and J ends lost 0 bases and 5 bases, in that order; junction bases with no gene match: 6. The CDR3 spans 15 residues.

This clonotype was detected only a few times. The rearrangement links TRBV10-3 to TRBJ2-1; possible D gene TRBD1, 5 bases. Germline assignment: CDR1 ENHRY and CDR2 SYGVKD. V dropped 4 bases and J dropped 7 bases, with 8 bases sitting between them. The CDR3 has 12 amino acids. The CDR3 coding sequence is TGTGCCATCAGTGGGGCAGGGAATGAGCAGTTCTTC. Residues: CAISGAGNEQFF.

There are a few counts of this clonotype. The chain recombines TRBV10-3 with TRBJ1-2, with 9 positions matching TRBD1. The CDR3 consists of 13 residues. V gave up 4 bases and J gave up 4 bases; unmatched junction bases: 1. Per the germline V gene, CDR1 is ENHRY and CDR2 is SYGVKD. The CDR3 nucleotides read TGTGCCATCAGTGCGACAGGGGGCTATGGCTACACCTTC. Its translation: CAISATGGYGYTF.

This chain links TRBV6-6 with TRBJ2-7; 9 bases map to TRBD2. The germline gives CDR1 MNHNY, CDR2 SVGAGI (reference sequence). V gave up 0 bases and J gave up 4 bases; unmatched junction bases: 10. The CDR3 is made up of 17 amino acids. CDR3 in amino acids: CASSYSNWTSDPYEQYF. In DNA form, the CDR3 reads TGTGCCAGCAGTTACTCGAATTGGACTAGCGACCCATACGAGCAGTACTTC.

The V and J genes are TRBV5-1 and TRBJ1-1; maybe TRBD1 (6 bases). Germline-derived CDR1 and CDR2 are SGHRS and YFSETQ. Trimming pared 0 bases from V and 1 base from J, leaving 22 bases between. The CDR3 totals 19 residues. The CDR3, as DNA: TGCGCCAGCAGCTTGGTTGATAGGGGACAAGTTTTGGGGAACACTGAAGCTTTCTTT. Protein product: CASSLVDRGQVLGNTEAFF.

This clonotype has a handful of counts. CDR3 nucleotides: TGTGCCAGCAGTTTTACAGGGAAGAGAACGGGCACTGAAGCTTTCTTT. This translates into CASSFTGKRTGTEAFF. The genes are TRBV12-3 or TRBV12-4 and TRBJ1-1; D is perhaps TRBD1 (6 bases). The V gene lost 3 bases and the J gene lost 4 bases, with 18 bases spanning the gap. CDR3 length: 16 residues.